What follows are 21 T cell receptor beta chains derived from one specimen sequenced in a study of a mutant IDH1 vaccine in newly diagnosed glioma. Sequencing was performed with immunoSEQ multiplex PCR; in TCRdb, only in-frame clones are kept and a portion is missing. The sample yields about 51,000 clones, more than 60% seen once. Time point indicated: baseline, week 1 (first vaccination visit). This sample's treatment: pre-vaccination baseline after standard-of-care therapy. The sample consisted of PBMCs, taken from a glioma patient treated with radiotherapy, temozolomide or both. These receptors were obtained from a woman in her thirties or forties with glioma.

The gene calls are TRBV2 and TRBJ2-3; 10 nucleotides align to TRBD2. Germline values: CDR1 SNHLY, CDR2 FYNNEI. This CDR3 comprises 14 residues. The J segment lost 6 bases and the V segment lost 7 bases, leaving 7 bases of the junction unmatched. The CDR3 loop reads CASKEGAGGDTQYF. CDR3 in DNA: TGTGCCAGCAAGGAGGGAGCGGGAGGGGATACGCAGTATTTT.

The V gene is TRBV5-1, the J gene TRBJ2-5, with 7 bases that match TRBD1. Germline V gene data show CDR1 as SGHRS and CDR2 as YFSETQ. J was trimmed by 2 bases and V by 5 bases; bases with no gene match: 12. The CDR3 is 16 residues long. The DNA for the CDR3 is TGCGCCAGCAGTACAGAGCTGCCAGGGGGTCAAGAGACCCAGTACTTC. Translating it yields CASSTELPGGQETQYF. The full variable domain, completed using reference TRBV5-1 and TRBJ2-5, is KAGVTQTPRYLIKTRGQQVTLSCSPISGHRSVSWYQQTPGQGLQFLFEYFSETQRNKGNFPGRFSGRQFSNSRSEMNVSTLELGDSALYLCASSTELPGGQETQYFGPGTRLLVL.

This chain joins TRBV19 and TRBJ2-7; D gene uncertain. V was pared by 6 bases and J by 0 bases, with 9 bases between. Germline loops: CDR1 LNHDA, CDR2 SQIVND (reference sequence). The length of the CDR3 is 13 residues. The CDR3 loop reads CASRDRSSYEQYF. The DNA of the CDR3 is TGTGCCAGTAGGGACCGTAGCTCCTACGAGCAGTACTTC.

The CDR3 coding sequence is TGCAGCGTTGAGACAGGGGGATTCCAGTTCTTC. Translated: CSVETGGFQFF. The chain combines TRBV29-1 with TRBJ2-1; 9 nucleotides match TRBD1. V lost 3 bases, J lost 13 bases, and 4 bases stayed unmatched. This CDR3 has 11 amino acids. Germline V gene data show CDR1 as SQVTM and CDR2 as ANQGSEA.

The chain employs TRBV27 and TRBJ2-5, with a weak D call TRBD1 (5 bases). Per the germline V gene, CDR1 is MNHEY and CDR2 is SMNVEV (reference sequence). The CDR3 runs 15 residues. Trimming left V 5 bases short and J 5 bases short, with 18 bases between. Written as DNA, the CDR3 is TGTGCCAGCAGTCAAACCGTGGGGCAGCTGGAGACCCAGTACTTC. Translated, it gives CASSQTVGQLETQYF.

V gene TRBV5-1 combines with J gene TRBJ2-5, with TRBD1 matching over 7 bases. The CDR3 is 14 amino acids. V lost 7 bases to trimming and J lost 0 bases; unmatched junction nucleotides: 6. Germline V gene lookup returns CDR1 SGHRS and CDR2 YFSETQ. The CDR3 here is CASCLGQHQETQYF. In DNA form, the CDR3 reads TGCGCCAGCTGTTTGGGACAGCACCAAGAGACCCAGTACTTC.

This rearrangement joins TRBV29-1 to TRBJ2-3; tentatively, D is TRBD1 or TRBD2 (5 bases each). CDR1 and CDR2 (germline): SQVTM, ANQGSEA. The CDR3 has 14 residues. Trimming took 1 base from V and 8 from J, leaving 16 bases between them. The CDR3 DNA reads TGCAGCGTTGAAGGGGGACCGCGAGGGGCTACGCAGTATTTT. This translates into CSVEGGPRGATQYF.

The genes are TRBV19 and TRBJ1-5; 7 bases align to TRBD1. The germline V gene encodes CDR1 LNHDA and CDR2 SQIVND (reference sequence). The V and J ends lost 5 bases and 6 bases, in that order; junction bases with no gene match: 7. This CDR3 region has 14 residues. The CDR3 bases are TGTGCCAGTAGTCCCAACAGGGGAGGTCAGCCCCAGCATTTT. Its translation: CASSPNRGGQPQHF.

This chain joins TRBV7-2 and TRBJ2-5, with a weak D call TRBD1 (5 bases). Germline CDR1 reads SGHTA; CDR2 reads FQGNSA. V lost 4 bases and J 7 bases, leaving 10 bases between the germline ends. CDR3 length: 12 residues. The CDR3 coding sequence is TGTGCCAGCAGCTCGCTTAGGGGGACCCAGTACTTC. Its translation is CASSSLRGTQYF.

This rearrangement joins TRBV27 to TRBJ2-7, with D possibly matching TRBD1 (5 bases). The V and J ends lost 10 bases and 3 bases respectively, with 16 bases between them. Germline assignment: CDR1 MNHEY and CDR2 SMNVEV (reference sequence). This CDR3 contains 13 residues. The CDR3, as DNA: TGTGCCACCTGTATAAGGGGTTGCTACGAGCAGTACTTC. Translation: CATCIRGCYEQYF.

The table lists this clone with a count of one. The CDR3: CASSSGGFGTEAFF. DNA of the CDR3: TGCGCCAGCAGCTCGGGGGGATTTGGCACTGAAGCTTTCTTT. The genes are TRBV5-1 and TRBJ1-1; TRBD1 might be the D (5 bases). Trimming removed 3 bases at V and 4 bases at J, with 13 bases between. Germline loops: CDR1 SGHRS, CDR2 YFSETQ. This CDR3 has 14 amino acids.

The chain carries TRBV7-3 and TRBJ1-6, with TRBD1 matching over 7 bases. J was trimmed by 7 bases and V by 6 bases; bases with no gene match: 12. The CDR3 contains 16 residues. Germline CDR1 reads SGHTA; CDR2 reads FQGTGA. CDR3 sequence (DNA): TGTGCCAGCAGATATATCCGGGACAGACGAAATTCACCCCTCCACTTT. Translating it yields CASRYIRDRRNSPLHF. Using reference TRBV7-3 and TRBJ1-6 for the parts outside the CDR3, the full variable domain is GAGVSQTPSNKVTEKGKYVELRCDPISGHTALYWYRQSLGQGPEFLIYFQGTGAADDSGLPNDRFFAVRPEGSVSTLKIQRTERGDSAVYLCASRYIRDRRNSPLHFGNGTRLTVT.

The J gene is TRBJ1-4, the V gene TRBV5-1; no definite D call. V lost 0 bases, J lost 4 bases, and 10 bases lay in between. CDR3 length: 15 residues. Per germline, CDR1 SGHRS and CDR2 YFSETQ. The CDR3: CASSLDYRSNEKLFF. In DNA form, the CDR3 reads TGCGCCAGCAGCTTGGACTACAGAAGTAATGAAAAACTGTTTTTT.

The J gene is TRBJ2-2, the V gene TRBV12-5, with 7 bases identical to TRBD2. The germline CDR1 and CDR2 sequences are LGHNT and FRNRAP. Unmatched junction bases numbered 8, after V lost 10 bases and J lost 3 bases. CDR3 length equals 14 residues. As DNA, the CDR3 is TGTGCTACCTTAAGCGGGGACCACACCGGGGAGCTGTTTTTT. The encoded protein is CATLSGDHTGELFF.

This chain's CDR3 is CACSGGGQSQPQHF. CDR3 sequence (DNA): TGTGCCTGCTCCGGGGGGGGACAGTCTCAGCCCCAGCATTTT. V and J are TRBV6-1 and TRBJ1-5; the match to TRBD1 covers 7 bases. The CDR3 consists of 14 residues. Unmatched junction bases numbered 13, after V lost 11 bases and J lost 6 bases. Germline assignment: CDR1 MNHNS and CDR2 SASEGT.

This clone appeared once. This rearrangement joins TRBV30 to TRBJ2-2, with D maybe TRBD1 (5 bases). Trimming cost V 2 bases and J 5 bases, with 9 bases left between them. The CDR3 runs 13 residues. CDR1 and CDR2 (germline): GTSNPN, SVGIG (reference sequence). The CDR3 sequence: CAWSRKGTGELFF. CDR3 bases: TGTGCCTGGAGTCGCAAGGGGACCGGGGAGCTGTTTTTT.

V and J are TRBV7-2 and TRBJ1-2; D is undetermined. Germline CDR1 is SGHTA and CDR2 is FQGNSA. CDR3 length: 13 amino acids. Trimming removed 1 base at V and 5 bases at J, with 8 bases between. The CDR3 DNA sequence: TGTGCCAGCAGCTTAGACGGATTTTATGGCTACACCTTC. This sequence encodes CASSLDGFYGYTF.

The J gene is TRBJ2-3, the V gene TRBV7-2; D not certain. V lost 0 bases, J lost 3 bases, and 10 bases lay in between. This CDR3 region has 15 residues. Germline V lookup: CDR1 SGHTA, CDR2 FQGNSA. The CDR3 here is CASSLAKGRTDTQYF. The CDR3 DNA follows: TGTGCCAGCAGCTTAGCGAAGGGAAGGACAGATACGCAGTATTTT.

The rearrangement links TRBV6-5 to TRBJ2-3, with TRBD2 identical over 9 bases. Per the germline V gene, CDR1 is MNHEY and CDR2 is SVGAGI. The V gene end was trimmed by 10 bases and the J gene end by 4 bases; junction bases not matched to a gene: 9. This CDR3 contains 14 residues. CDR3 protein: CATLSGGVADTQYF. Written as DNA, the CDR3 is TGTGCCACCCTTAGCGGGGGAGTCGCAGATACGCAGTATTTT.

Here the CDR3 reads CASSSVMNTEAFF. CDR3 DNA: TGTGCCAGCAGTTCCGTCATGAACACTGAAGCTTTCTTT. The chain joins TRBV6-6 to TRBJ1-1, with unresolved D. The CDR3 contains 13 residues. Germline assignment: CDR1 MNHNY and CDR2 SVGAGI (reference sequence). V lost 4 bases and J 0 bases, leaving 6 bases between the germline ends.

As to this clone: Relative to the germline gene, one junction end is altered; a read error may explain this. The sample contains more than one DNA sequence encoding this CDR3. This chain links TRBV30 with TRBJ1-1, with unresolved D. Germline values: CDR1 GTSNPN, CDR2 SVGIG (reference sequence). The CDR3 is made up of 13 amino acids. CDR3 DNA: TGTGCCTGGAGTATCGGGATGAACACTGAAGCCTTCTTT. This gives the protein CAWSIGMNTEAFF.